One sample yielded the 13 T cell receptor beta chains listed below, sequenced in a study of PD-1 blockade in classical Hodgkin lymphoma. Data came from immunoSEQ multiplex PCR; TCRdb stores just in-frame clones and leaves some out. Of about 14,000 clones in the sample, approximately 86% were seen once. Every patient was affected by relapse after autologous stem cell transplantation, while exposure to brentuximab vedotin was not uniform. This sample comprised peripheral blood mononuclear cells (PBMCs), obtained at baseline. The receptor source for this set is a human donor with classical Hodgkin lymphoma.

This clone was recorded once. The genes are TRBV14 and TRBJ2-7; D tentatively fits TRBD1 or TRBD2 (5 bases each). This CDR3 contains 12 residues. V shed 3 bases and J shed 2 bases, with 5 bases lying between them. The germline CDR1 and CDR2 sequences are SGHDN and FVKESK. DNA for the CDR3: TGTGCCAGCAGCCAGGGGGCCTACGAGCAGTACTTC. This translates into CASSQGAYEQYF.

This rearrangement joins TRBV2 to TRBJ2-7; TRBD1 matches at 7 bases. J gave up 3 bases and V 6 bases, and 2 bases lay outside the gene matches. The CDR3 runs to 12 residues. CDR1 is SNHLY and CDR2 is FYNNEI in the germline V gene. This CDR3 reads CASSRDSYEQYF. CDR3 in DNA: TGTGCCAGCAGCCGGGACAGCTACGAGCAGTACTTC.

This rearrangement joins TRBV4-1 to TRBJ2-5; 13 bases are shared with TRBD2. Trimming cost V 4 bases and J 5 bases; bases outside gene matches: 13. There are 18 residues in the CDR3. CDR1 and CDR2 from the germline V gene are MGHRA and YSYEKL. CDR3 loop: CASSPRTSGRVTYETQYF. Written as DNA, the CDR3 is TGCGCCAGCAGCCCTCGGACTAGCGGGAGAGTGACATATGAGACCCAGTACTTC.

The chain employs TRBV5-1 and TRBJ1-1, with D uncertain. The CDR3 totals 16 residues. V was pared by 3 bases and J by 0 bases, with 15 bases between. Germline CDR1 is SGHRS and CDR2 is YFSETQ. The CDR3 loop is CASSSFETDLNTEAFF. The CDR3 nucleotides read TGCGCCAGCAGCTCCTTCGAAACTGATTTGAACACTGAAGCTTTCTTT.

The V and J genes are TRBV7-9 and TRBJ1-2; possible D gene TRBD1, 5 bases. The germline V gene encodes CDR1 SEHNR and CDR2 FQNEAQ (reference sequence). V was shortened by 1 base and J by 8 bases, with 20 bases between the two germline ends. The CDR3 loop spans 16 amino acids. CDR3: CASSLGGDWGHRGYTF. The CDR3 DNA reads as TGTGCCAGCAGCTTAGGGGGTGATTGGGGCCACCGGGGCTACACCTTC.

The chain joins TRBV2 to TRBJ1-2, with D perhaps matching TRBD1 (6 bases). Trimming stripped 4 bases from V and 2 bases from J, with 8 bases between. CDR3 length: 13 residues. The germline V gene has CDR1 SNHLY and CDR2 FYNNEI. The CDR3 nucleotides are TGTGCCAGCAGTGGGACAGAGAACTATGGCTACACCTTC. It yields the protein CASSGTENYGYTF.

The gene calls are TRBV7-8 and TRBJ2-7; 7 bases are shared with TRBD1. CDR1 and CDR2 from the germline V gene are SGHVS and FQNEAQ. Trimming took 5 bases from V and 5 from J; bases not matched to a gene: 9. This CDR3 is 14 amino acids long. The CDR3, as DNA: TGTGCCAGCAGCATGGGACAGCTTAGACACGAGCAGTACTTC. It specifies CASSMGQLRHEQYF.

The rearrangement uses TRBV27 and TRBJ2-3; TRBD1 aligns across 9 bases. V trimming: 6 bases; J trimming: 2 bases; junction bases outside the gene matches: 9. Germline loops: CDR1 MNHEY, CDR2 SMNVEV (reference sequence). The CDR3 is made up of 16 amino acids. CDR3 DNA: TGTGCCAGCAGCCTCGACAGGGGGATGATCACAGATACGCAGTATTTT. It specifies CASSLDRGMITDTQYF.

This chain connects TRBV18 to TRBJ1-1, with D uncertain. Trimming took off 2 bases at V and 8 bases at J, with 15 bases between the two ends. The CDR3 extends over 14 amino acids. The V gene's germline CDR1 is KGHSH and CDR2 LQKENI. The CDR3 loop is CASSPDVGSLEAFF. In DNA, the CDR3 is TGTGCCAGCTCACCAGATGTTGGGAGTCTAGAAGCTTTCTTT.

In its sample, this clone was seen once. In DNA form, the CDR3 reads TGTGCCAGCAGTTACTCGACCGGGACAGGGGCAGATACGCAGTATTTT. Translation: CASSYSTGTGADTQYF. The chain joins TRBV6-5 to TRBJ2-3, with 10 bases that match TRBD1. With V trimmed by 0 bases and J by 4 bases, 4 bases remained unmatched. This CDR3 comprises 16 residues. Germline CDR1 reads MNHEY; CDR2 reads SVGAGI.

The rearrangement joins TRBV11-3 to TRBJ2-6; no clear D gene. This CDR3 has 16 amino acids. In germline, CDR1 is SGHNT, CDR2 YENEEA. Trimming pared 5 bases from V and 0 bases from J, leaving 11 bases between. The CDR3 DNA follows: TGTGCCAGCAGCCCCCGTGTGAGCTCTGGGGCCAACGTCCTGACTTTC. Translating gives CASSPRVSSGANVLTF.

The chain has TRBV4-2 and TRBJ2-5; 7 nucleotides agree with TRBD2. The junction had 9 bases not matched to a gene; V was cut back by 0 bases and J by 2 bases. The CDR3 loop spans 17 amino acids. The V gene's germline CDR1 is LGHNA and CDR2 YNFKEQ. The CDR3 coding sequence is TGTGCCAGCAGCCAAGAGGGCCGCGGGGGAGGTCAAGAGACCCAGTACTTC. Encoded protein: CASSQEGRGGGQETQYF.

This sequence joins TRBV12-5 and TRBJ1-1, with D perhaps TRBD1 (5 bases). The CDR3 is 13 residues long. V lost 6 bases to trimming and J lost 1 base, with 9 bases between them. Germline V CDR1 and CDR2: LGHNT, FRNRAP. As DNA, the CDR3 is TGTGCTAGTGGCACCGACAGGAACACTGAAGCTTTCTTT. This translates into CASGTDRNTEAFF.